This T cell receptor beta chain was obtained from a study of response to subunit inactivated influenza vaccine. General study points: The authors offered the suggestion that each seasonal influenza vaccination recruits few new T cells.

This CDR3 region has 16 residues. CDR1 is MNHEY, CDR2 SVGAGI, per germline. Trimming removed 0 bases from V and 3 bases from J, with 15 bases in between. TCRdb re-called the RT-PCR reads through MiXCR, storing one row per CDR3 protein. The sample consists of roughly 570,000 distinct CDR3 sequences, roughly 13% of them appearing once. This clonotype was seen a handful of times. Its antigen is not known. The source material was PBMCs from blood, sampled 40 to 50 days after vaccination. The source of this sequence is a man between 45 and 60 years old who received an inactivated influenza vaccine. V gene TRBV6-5 combines with J gene TRBJ2-7, with D tentatively TRBD2 (7 bases). The CDR3 coding sequence is TGTGCCAGCAGTTACTCCGGGGGGCGTGGGTTCTACGAGCAGTACTTC. It translates to CASSYSGGRGFYEQYF.